These 14 T cell receptor beta chains were all obtained from the same sample, sequenced in a study of control samples from healthy donors and cancer patients. TCRdb keeps only in-frame clones here, not all; method: immunoSEQ multiplex PCR. The sample gives about 89,000 clones, around nine tenths of which show up once; around 21% is in the top ten. The sequenced sample was blood. The receptors were gathered from a man aged 25-45 years in good health.

The J gene is TRBJ2-1, the V gene TRBV12-5; TRBD2 matches 11 bases. The CDR3 spans 15 residues. V lost 9 bases and J lost 5; bases outside the gene matches: 9. Per the germline V gene, CDR1 is LGHNT and CDR2 is FRNRAP. CDR3: CASELTSGVHNEQFF. Here the CDR3 DNA reads TGTGCTAGCGAACTGACTAGCGGGGTTCACAATGAGCAGTTCTTC.

CDR3 amino acids: CASSLPGTADNYGYTF. CDR3 sequence (DNA): TGTGCCAGCAGCCTGCCCGGGACGGCGGATAACTATGGCTACACCTTC. V and J are TRBV5-6 and TRBJ1-2, with D maybe TRBD1 (5 bases). Germline assignment: CDR1 SGHDT and CDR2 YYEEEE. V was trimmed by 4 bases and J by 1 base, leaving 17 bases between them. The CDR3 has 16 residues.

The chain couples TRBV12-5 to TRBJ2-5; TRBD2 matches 7 bases. J was trimmed by 5 bases and V by 3 bases; bases with no gene match: 3. From germline, CDR1 is LGHNT and CDR2 FRNRAP. The CDR3 spans 13 residues. The CDR3 spells CASGFGGRETQYF. The CDR3 DNA sequence: TGTGCTAGTGGTTTCGGGGGGAGGGAGACCCAGTACTTC. Full variable domain (missing parts from reference TRBV12-5 and TRBJ2-5): DARVTQTPRHKVTEMGQEVTMRCQPILGHNTVFWYRQTMMQGLELLAYFRNRAPLDDSGMPKDRFSAEMPDATLATLKIQPSEPRDSAVYFCASGFGGRETQYFGPGTRLLVL.

The chain combines TRBV29-1 with TRBJ2-1; 8 nucleotides align to TRBD1. Germline V lookup: CDR1 SQVTM, CDR2 ANQGSEA. J gave up 5 bases and V 7 bases, and 7 bases lay outside the gene matches. This CDR3 is built from 13 residues. The CDR3 loop reads CSGTGTGHNEQFF. The CDR3 DNA reads TGCAGCGGGACCGGGACAGGTCACAATGAGCAGTTCTTC.

The chain uses TRBV3-1 (or the pseudogene TRBV3-2) and TRBJ1-4; TRBD1 agrees at 7 bases. The CDR3 covers 14 residues. Germline trimming cut 0 bases from V and 8 bases from J; bases unmatched to any gene: 3. Germline V gives CDR1 LGHDT, CDR2 YNNKEL (reference sequence). CDR3 DNA: TGTGCCAGCAGCCAAGAAGGGGGCTGGGAAAAACTGTTTTTT. Protein product: CASSQEGGWEKLFF.

V usage is TRBV7-2 and J usage is TRBJ1-2, with D perhaps matching TRBD1 (6 bases). CDR3 length: 14 amino acids. Germline values: CDR1 SGHTA, CDR2 FQGNSA. The germline V and J ends were trimmed by 1 base and 4 bases, with 10 bases remaining between them. The CDR3 coding sequence is TGTGCCAGCAGCTTAGGTGGGGGCTTCTATGGCTACACCTTC. Translating gives CASSLGGGFYGYTF. Looking up the rest from reference TRBV7-2 and TRBJ1-2 gives the full variable domain: GAGVSQSPSNKVTEKGKDVELRCDPISGHTALYWYRQSLGQGLEFLIYFQGNSAPDKSGLPSDRFSAERTGGSVSTLTIQRTQQEDSAVYLCASSLGGGFYGYTFGSGTRLTVV.

This chain uses TRBV9 with TRBJ1-1; the match to TRBD1 covers 8 bases. Germline V gene lookup returns CDR1 SGDLS and CDR2 YYNGEE. J was trimmed by 4 bases and V by 5 bases; bases with no gene match: 10. The CDR3 length is 15 residues. CDR3 nucleotides: TGTGCCAGCAGTTTAACGGACAGGGAGGGCACTGAAGCTTTCTTT. The encoded protein is CASSLTDREGTEAFF. The whole variable domain, filled in from reference TRBV9 and TRBJ1-1, reads DSGVTQTPKHLITATGQRVTLRCSPRSGDLSVYWYQQSLDQGLQFLIQYYNGEERAKGNILERFSAQQFPDLHSELNLSSLELGDSALYFCASSLTDREGTEAFFGQGTRLTVV.

This chain connects TRBV19 to TRBJ2-1; 8 positions agree with TRBD1. The CDR3 sequence is 15 residues long. V dropped 10 bases and J dropped 8; count of bases not matched to a gene: 16. In germline, CDR1 is LNHDA, CDR2 SQIVND (reference sequence). CDR3 loop: CATILRGPTGDEQFF. CDR3 in DNA: TGTGCCACAATACTCAGGGGGCCAACCGGCGATGAGCAGTTCTTC.

This rearrangement joins TRBV7-2 to TRBJ2-3; D not certain. CDR1 and CDR2 from the germline V gene are SGHTA and FQGNSA. The CDR3 has 11 residues. V was pared by 4 bases and J by 9 bases, with 8 bases between. Here the CDR3 reads CASSSSVTQYF. CDR3 nucleotide sequence: TGTGCCAGCAGCTCTTCGGTCACGCAGTATTTT.

This clone appeared a single time. V is TRBV5-6 and J is TRBJ1-3; the D gene is possibly TRBD1 (5 bases). Germline CDR1 is SGHDT and CDR2 is YYEEEE. The CDR3 spans 15 residues. V gave up 3 bases and J gave up 0 bases, with 10 bases separating them. The CDR3 DNA reads TGTGCCAGCAGCTCGCCGACAGTCTCTGGAAACACCATATATTTT. Its translation is CASSSPTVSGNTIYF.

J is TRBJ2-3 and V is TRBV24-1, with TRBD2 matching 11 bases. Germline V CDR1 and CDR2: KGHDR, SFDVKD. The CDR3 consists of 15 residues. Trimming took 3 bases from V and 5 from J; bases not matched to a gene: 3. The CDR3 coding sequence is TGTGCCACCAGTGATGCTAGCGGGGGGATAGATACGCAGTATTTT. This translates into CATSDASGGIDTQYF.

The chain combines TRBV7-2 with TRBJ2-6, with D perhaps matching TRBD1 (7 bases). Trimming stripped 5 bases from V and 1 base from J, with 15 bases between. The CDR3 is made up of 17 amino acids. Per the germline V gene, CDR1 is SGHTA and CDR2 is FQGNSA. CDR3 sequence (DNA): TGTGCCAGCAGCCCCCCAGGGGGGAGGTCTGGGGCCAACGTCCTGACTTTC. Translating it yields CASSPPGGRSGANVLTF.

This chain uses TRBV11-3 with TRBJ1-1; 7 nucleotides match TRBD1. V trimming: 0 bases; J trimming: 11 bases; junction bases outside the gene matches: 3. Germline CDR1 SGHNT, CDR2 YENEEA. The CDR3 contains 12 residues. CDR3 in DNA: TGTGCCAGCAGCTTAGAGACAGGGATGGCTTTCTTT. It codes for CASSLETGMAFF.

The rearrangement uses TRBV12-3 or TRBV12-4 and TRBJ2-2; D uncertain. V lost 3 bases to trimming and J lost 7 bases, with 6 bases between them. The CDR3 totals 12 residues. This chain's CDR3 is CASSFPLGELFF. The CDR3 DNA reads as TGTGCCAGCAGTTTCCCCCTCGGGGAGCTGTTTTTT.